This TCR beta chain is from a study of T cells in women clearing cervical HPV infection. As for the study in general: No precancer developed; the control's incident HPV16 infection cleared within 12 months.

Regarding the study as a whole: CIN3+ cases had significantly higher TCR richness than controls; evenness did not differ.

A remark on this clone: Its antigen is currently unknown. Read coverage stops 3 residues before the CDR3 terminus; the germline J gene supplies the remainder.

Repertoires were generated with immunoSEQ multiplex PCR, while TCRdb's copy carries only in-frame clones and drops some. The sample table sets out tens of thousands of clones. Trimming pared 9 bases from V and 7 bases from J, leaving 19 bases between. CDR3 length equals 14 residues. CDR1 SGHAT and CDR2 FQDESV come from the germline V gene (reference sequence). Sequenced: blood buffy coat. The sequence was obtained from a woman aged 18 to 75 with a cervical HPV16 infection that either progressed to CIN3+ or cleared (not recorded which). The rearrangement links TRBV11-1 to TRBJ2-1; weak D call: TRBD1 (6 bases). CDR3 residues: CASGTLNQVNEQFF. CDR3 bases read: TGTGCCAGTGGGACATTGAATCAGGTGAATGAG. The full variable domain, its missing parts supplied by reference TRBV11-1 and TRBJ2-1, is EAEVAQSPRYKITEKSQAVAFWCDPISGHATLYWYRQILGQGPELLVQFQDESVVDDSQLPKDRFSAERLKGVDSTLKIQPAELGDSAMYLCASGTLNQVNEQFFGPGTRLTVL.